This T cell receptor (beta chain) was obtained from a study of shared clonotypes between healthy human individuals. CDR3 length: 15 residues. From germline, CDR1 is MDHEN and CDR2 SYDVKM. Trimming pared 3 bases from V and 3 bases from J, leaving 12 bases between. Note on this clone: Its target is not known.

Naivety among CD8 cells was defined by CD45RO negativity and positive CCR7 selection, thereby excluding terminally differentiated effector memory CD45RA+ cells. Donation came from healthy HIV-negative adults that had no recent acute infections or vaccinations. Regarding the study as a whole: Sorted-subset samples were not fully sequenced, rarefaction indicated.

Each cell subset's genomic DNA was divided evenly among several immunoSEQ plates. As processed by the authors: For the immunoSEQ data, sequences were junction-only without quality scores, so filtering differed. TCRdb's table, derived via immunoSEQ multiplex PCR, lists solely in-frame clones and lacks some. From that table come the V and J calls and clone size; the DNA was used to work out D and trimming. The sample contains fewer than 850,000 clones, around 96% of which appear only once. The rearrangement links TRBV28 to TRBJ1-5; a weak D match, TRBD1 (6 bases). This TCR was recovered from a man aged 30-40 years in good health. The specimen sequenced was naive CD8+ T cells sorted from blood. CDR3 nucleotides: TGTGCCAGCAGTTTTAGGGGGGCCTACAATCAGCCCCAGCATTTT. Protein product: CASSFRGAYNQPQHF.